This T cell receptor (beta chain) was profiled in a study of cytomegalovirus exposure and HLA in healthy donors. Study-wide points: In a later analysis, a missense DCLRE1C variant was linked to TCR beta V- and J-gene trimming.

Per the germline V gene, CDR1 is LNHDA and CDR2 is SQIVND (reference sequence). This CDR3 has 15 residues. V lost 6 bases and J 3 bases, leaving 14 bases between the germline ends. As concerns this clone: The antigen remains unidentified.

The PCR was carried out with 60 Vbeta primers and 13 Jbeta primers. As handled by the study authors: Per a later analysis, the number of unique TCR beta chains was around 79 million, of which around 10 million were shared. Data came from immunoSEQ multiplex PCR; TCRdb stores just in-frame clones and leaves some out. Clone size and the V and J calls come from that table; the DNA yielded D and trimming. The repertoire holds nearly 110,000 clones, roughly four fifths seen once, with less than 2% in the top ten. Sequences were obtained from PBMCs. The TCR was taken from a man aged 45-65 years in good health and CMV-seronegative. The rearrangement joins TRBV19 to TRBJ2-2; the D gene is possibly TRBD2 (7 bases). CDR3 nucleotide sequence: TGTGCCAGTAGCAAGGCGGGGGCCGACACCGGGGAGCTGTTTTTT. It yields the protein CASSKAGADTGELFF.